Each of the 3 T cell receptor beta chains below was sequenced from the same sample in a study of post-analysis software for immune sequencing data. The antigens of these receptors remain unknown. Study findings and constraints: Compared with controls, patients had more of 4 to 6 TRBV segments, including TRBV5-6, TRBV5-1 and TRBV20-1.

Unique molecular identifiers were built into the TCR beta cDNA libraries. TCRdb processed the PCR reads anew with MiXCR; each CDR3 protein has one entry. The sample shows roughly 650,000 distinct CDR3 sequences, around 60% of them seen only once. Sequenced sample: blood. Receptor source: a girl under 10 years old with multiple sclerosis.

The J gene is TRBJ2-5, the V gene TRBV7-2, with a weak D call TRBD2 (7 bases). V was cut by 5 bases and J by 1 base, with 8 bases left in between. Germline loops: CDR1 SGHTA, CDR2 FQGNSA. The CDR3 length is 13 residues. CDR3 DNA sequence: TGTGCCAGCAGCCGGGGGGCCCAAGAGACCCAGTACTTC. Translation gives CASSRGAQETQYF.

This clonotype was seen at least ten times. The chain couples TRBV11-2 to TRBJ2-3, with TRBD2 as a possible D gene (6 bases). V lost 5 bases, J lost 1 base, and 28 bases lay in between. The CDR3 runs to 20 residues. Germline CDR1 SGHAT, CDR2 FQNNGV. The CDR3 region has the DNA TGTGCCAGCAGCCGGAGGGAAGGGCTACGCACAATTCGACGCACAGATACGCAGTATTTT. It specifies CASSRREGLRTIRRTDTQYF.

This clonotype was detected only a few times. This CDR3 reads CSARLGTSGPNEQFF. In nucleotides, the CDR3 is TGCAGTGCTAGATTAGGAACTAGCGGGCCCAATGAGCAGTTCTTC. The chain recombines TRBV20-1 with TRBJ2-1, with TRBD2 matching over 9 bases. CDR1 and CDR2 from the germline V gene are DFQATT and SNEGSKA (reference sequence). J was trimmed by 6 bases and V by 2 bases; bases with no gene match: 8. There are 15 residues in the CDR3.